This entry concerns a single T cell receptor (beta chain). The sample belongs to a study of control samples from healthy donors and cancer patients. Generated by immunoSEQ multiplex PCR, the TCRdb table keeps only in-frame clones and is missing some. The sample consists of about 180,000 clones, around 90% of them appearing once. The CDR3 has 13 residues. The V end was cut by 2 bases, the J end by 0 bases, with 5 bases between. Germline CDR1 SGDLS, CDR2 YYNGEE. Sample: blood. The sequence came from a man aged 25 to 45 in good health. This sequence joins TRBV9 and TRBJ1-1; no firm D call. The CDR3 bases are TGTGCCAGCAGCGTTGATCTGAACACTGAAGCTTTCTTT. Its translation is CASSVDLNTEAFF.